This TCR beta chain was retrieved from a study of cytomegalovirus exposure and HLA in healthy donors (dated by TCRdb to the late 2010s). The study in broad terms: An earlier analysis of approximately 600 of the donors reported about 290 Gb of sequence data and about 100 million unique TCR beta sequences from some 180 million T cells. On average, around 240,000 unique TCR beta nucleotide sequences were sequenced per donor among a few hundred genotyped donors of the cohort, with 15% to 20% of those sequences being non-productive. In an earlier analysis of roughly 540 of the donors, high-throughput TCR beta sequencing was used to judge whether each TCR beta V gene segment behaved as functional or pseudogenic. The number of donors typed differed by locus, with about 629-630 for A, B, C, DRB1 and DQB1, 522 for DQA1, nearly 610 for DPA1, and around 430 for DPB1. Class I and class II HLA loci were covered by the typing at four-digit resolution. To study patterns of TCR occurrence, a later analysis re-analyzed previously published TCR beta repertoires from 500 to 850 donors and added high-resolution HLA genotyping. Using immunosequencing, the study profiled T cell repertoires from about 610 subjects and related those repertoires to cytomegalovirus serostatus. In the later analysis, no new phenotypic data were used to find candidate immune exposures; instead, reliance was placed on TCR beta sequences and their occurrence across donors. In addition to the first cohort of roughly 670 subjects, a separate validation cohort of some 120 different subjects was used. A later genetic analysis took genome-wide SNP genotypes for 398 of the 666 donors and used that subset as a discovery cohort. An early release that covered roughly 600 HLA-typed donors contained approximately 300 gigabases of sequencing data and about 93 million unique TCR sequences. Every discovery cohort repertoire had been produced on one sequencing platform. High-throughput TCR immunosequencing, statistical association of individual TCRs with disease status, and machine learning were combined to predict cytomegalovirus infection status. Donor age, sex, ethnicity and CMV serostatus were collected together with the repertoire data. The genetic ancestry cluster associated with self-reported Caucasian donors included roughly 84% of the 398 genotyped donors. The study was designed to test whether signatures of past pathogen exposure could be identified by cataloging public T cell receptors. Several DR-DQ haplotypes were handled as single units for association and clustering, since linkage in the cohort was strong. What the research found in general, with its limitations: V-gene and J-gene trimming of TCR beta chains was associated with a missense DCLRE1C variant in a later genetic analysis, and the association was replicated in an independent cohort. In a later genetic analysis, fewer N-insertions in productive TCRs were reported among donors in an Asian-associated ancestry cluster than the approximately 710-donor mean. Sequencing depth was assumed to be roughly uniform across donors in the presence/absence analyses, though that assumption may not hold. Immune exposure information for the cohort was limited to CMV serostatus. A later analysis found that HLA-associated TCR beta chains were more clonally expanded and had lower generation probabilities than equally common non-associated chains. In a later analysis, most CMV-associated TCR beta chains were found to appear HLA-restricted, with HLA associations seemingly driven largely by CMV exposure. In the study, approximately 150 TCR beta chains were listed as associated with cytomegalovirus. Across donors, most TCR sequences were observed very rarely, whereas some public TCRs were present in many individuals. Only TCR beta chains were sequenced in this cohort, and the absence of alpha or paired-chain data limited detectable features. The authors suggested that the approach could potentially be generalized to other disease states and immunological phenotypes. The sequencing pipeline was judged likely to have produced a cluster of highly shared sequence variants as a technical artifact. A further reported finding was that TCR beta sequences accurately predicted the HLA-A and HLA-B alleles for most subjects in the first cohort. Because counts were too low, more than 15 rarely observed V segments, including chromosome 9 orphons, were excluded from the earlier analysis of 587 of the donors. In both the original and validation cohorts, the classifier was reported to diagnose cytomegalovirus status with high specificity and sensitivity. A later analysis associated 15,000 to 20,000 TCR beta sequences with specific HLA alleles at a false discovery rate of 0.05. Assigning TCR associations to individual alleles was difficult when HLA alleles, especially DR and DQ, strongly co-occurred. According to a later analysis, parvovirus B19, influenza, CMV and Epstein-Barr virus appeared linked to several top co-occurrence clusters. An earlier analysis of approximately 500 of the donors showed that most TCR beta V segments appeared in productive rearrangements either about 90% or about 30% of the time, which broadly matched IMGT annotations. Because HLA typing was missing for some donors at each locus, association tests included only the typed subset. A later analysis found that TCR association rates varied across HLA loci, with DRB1 alleles showing the most associated TCRs and HLA-C alleles the fewest. In vitro tests confirmed that a few of the cytomegalovirus-associated TCR beta chains recognize cytomegalovirus antigens. Linkage disequilibrium might explain the correlated functional status among segregating V segments, but an unknown experimental factor could not be excluded.

The library relied on the immunoSEQ multiplex PCR assay. For the multiplex PCR, a mixture combining 60 forward primers for TCR Vbeta segments and 13 reverse primers for TCR Jbeta segments was used. The CDR3 region of rearranged TCR beta genes was amplified from genomic DNA by a multiplex PCR assay. Amplified TCR beta libraries were sequenced as 87-base-pair reads on the Illumina HiSeq System. In the authors' own workflow: Across the 600 to 700 repertoires, a later analysis counted 75 million to 90 million unique TCR beta chains, 9.5 million to 12 million of which were shared by at least two donors. To remove PCR and sequencing errors, raw reads were error-corrected and collapsed into unique sequences using a nearest-neighbor algorithm that merged closely related sequences. Alignment of CDR3 sequences to IMGT reference sequences was used to assign V, D and J gene segments. For a sequence to be retained, a match of at least six nucleotides to both a V gene segment and a J gene segment was required. A rearrangement was called productive if the CDR3 had no stop codons and remained in frame with V and J, and every other rearrangement was called non-productive. Following IMGT convention, CDR3 was defined as the stretch from the second conserved V-encoded cysteine to the conserved J-encoded phenylalanine. The earlier analysis of about 610 of the donors excluded sequences that lacked an unambiguous match to a single V gene segment. An earlier analysis of a few hundred of the donors called V segments functional above 56.7% productive rearrangements and segregating when the between-donor standard deviation exceeded 5%. To diagnose cytomegalovirus status from the catalog of TCR beta chain sequences, a statistical classification framework was built. V and J gene assignment, in a later analysis, came from comparing TCR nucleotide sequences with IMGT/GENE-DB human TR gene sequences. In a later analysis, CDR3 sequences and most-parsimonious VDJ recombination scenarios were assigned using the TCRdist pipeline. A later analysis defined each TCR beta chain by its CDR3 amino acid sequence plus V-gene family, and excluded reads lacking a unique V-gene family. In a later analysis, fewer than 650 highly shared, low-generation-probability nucleotide sequences were removed to address suspected cross-contamination and a sequencing artifact. For each public chain, a later analysis derived a clonal expansion index from normalized ranks of inferred template counts within each repertoire. Generation probabilities in a later analysis came from a VDJ recombination model fitted to out-of-frame rearrangements, and those results were checked against IGoR. In a later analysis, TCR-TCR, TCR-HLA and TCR-CMV co-occurrence was scored with hypergeometric tests, and a repertoire-size bias correction was applied to TCR pairs. In a later analysis, false discovery rates were estimated by permuting HLA or CMV assignments 20 times. In a later analysis, co-occurring TCRs were grouped using DBSCAN, and TCRdist sequence similarity was added for clustering within HLA-allele-positive subsets. Co-occurrence clustering excluded repertoires with fewer than 30,000 or more than 120,000 public chains, plus five with anomalous nucleotide sharing. TCRdb holds this immuneACCESS table with in-frame rearrangements only. Some clones are missing; in checked studies, unresolved V genes explain under half, and the rest has no known cause. V, J and clone size are those of that table, while D and trimming were read from the DNA. Present in this sample are 81,000 or so clones, about 77% of which were seen just once. The top ten constitute 4.2% of the sample.

The cohort consisted of 666 healthy bone marrow donors. At the time of sampling, every cohort member was nominally healthy, though immune exposures that went unrecorded were likely present. The donor was CMV seronegative and belonged to the group of 352 seronegative cohort members. A peripheral blood sample was collected from each donor, and TCR beta sequencing was performed on peripheral blood mononuclear cells. The Qiagen DNeasy Blood Extraction Kit was used to extract genomic DNA from the blood cell samples. A word on this clone: Its antigen is still unknown. At one of its ends the junction is not consistent with the germline gene, which may arise from a read error.

Sequenced: PBMCs. The receptor was isolated from a man between 60 and 75 years old in good health and CMV-seronegative.

The CDR3 protein is CASSLANRELYEQYF. The nucleotides are TGTGCTAGCAGCTTAGCGAACAGGGAGCTCTACGAGCAGTACTTC. The chain was built from TRBV7-7 and TRBJ2-7, with TRBD1 tentatively as D gene (6 bases match). CDR1 SSHAT and CDR2 FNYEAQ are derived from the germline V gene (reference sequence). Counted from cysteine to phenylalanine, this CDR3 has 15 amino acids. Only the CDR3 part of the read is kept: 45 bases, read in frame from the first base.